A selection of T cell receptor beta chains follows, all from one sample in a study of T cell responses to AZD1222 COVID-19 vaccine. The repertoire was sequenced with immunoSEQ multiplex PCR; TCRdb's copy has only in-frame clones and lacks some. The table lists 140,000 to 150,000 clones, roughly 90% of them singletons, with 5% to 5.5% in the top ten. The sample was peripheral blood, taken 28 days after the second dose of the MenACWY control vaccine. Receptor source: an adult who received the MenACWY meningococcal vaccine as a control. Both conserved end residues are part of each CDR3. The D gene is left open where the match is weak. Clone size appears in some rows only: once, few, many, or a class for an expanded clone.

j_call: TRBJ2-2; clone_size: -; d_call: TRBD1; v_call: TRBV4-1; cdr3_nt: TGCGCCAGCAGCCTGGACAGGGGATCCGGGGAGCTGTTTTTT; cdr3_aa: CASSLDRGSGELFF
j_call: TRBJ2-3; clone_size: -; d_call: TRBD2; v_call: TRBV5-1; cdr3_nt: TGCGCCAGCAGCCTGAGACTAGCGGGAGGTGGTACAGATACGCAGTATTTT; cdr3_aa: CASSLRLAGGGTDTQYF
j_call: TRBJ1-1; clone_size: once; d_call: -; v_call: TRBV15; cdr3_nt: TGTGCCACCACCAGACGGATGAACACTGAAGCTTTCTTT; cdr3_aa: CATTRRMNTEAFF
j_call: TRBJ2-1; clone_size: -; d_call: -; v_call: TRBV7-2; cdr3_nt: TGTGCCAGCAGCCGCAGGGAGGGGGCATTGAATGAGCAGTTCTTC; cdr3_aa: CASSRREGALNEQFF
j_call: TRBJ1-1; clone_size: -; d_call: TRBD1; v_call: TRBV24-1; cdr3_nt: TGTGCCACCAGTGATGTTGGACAGGGCCGCACTGAAGCTTTCTTT; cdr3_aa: CATSDVGQGRTEAFF
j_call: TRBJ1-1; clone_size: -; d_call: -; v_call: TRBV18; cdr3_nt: TGTGCCAGCTCACCCTACGGGGGCTCTGGTAACACTGAAGCTTTCTTT; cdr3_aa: CASSPYGGSGNTEAFF
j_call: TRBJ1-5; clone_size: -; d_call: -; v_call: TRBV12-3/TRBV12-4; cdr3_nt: TGTGCCAGCAGTAAAGGGCAGCCCCAGCATTTT; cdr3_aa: CASSKGQPQHF
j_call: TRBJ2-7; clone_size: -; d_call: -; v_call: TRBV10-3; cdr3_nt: TGTGCCATCAGTGAGACCGCAGGCTTCTACGAGCAGTACTTC; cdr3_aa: CAISETAGFYEQYF
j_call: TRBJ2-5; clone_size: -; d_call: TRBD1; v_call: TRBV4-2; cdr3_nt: TGTGCCAGCAGCCAAGGGACAGGGGCCATCCAAGAGACCCAGTACTTC; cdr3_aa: CASSQGTGAIQETQYF
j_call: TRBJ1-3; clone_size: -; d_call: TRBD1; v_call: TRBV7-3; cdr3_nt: TGTGCCAGCAGGTTTCCGTCCCTAGACAGTAAACAGGGGCGGAACACCATATATTTT; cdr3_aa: CASRFPSLDSKQGRNTIYF
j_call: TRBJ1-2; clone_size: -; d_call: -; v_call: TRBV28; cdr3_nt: TGTGCCAGCAGTATCCCGAGGGGCGGGAGCTATGGCTACACCTTC; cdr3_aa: CASSIPRGGSYGYTF
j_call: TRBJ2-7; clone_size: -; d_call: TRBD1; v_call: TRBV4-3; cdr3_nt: TGCGCCAGCAGCCAAGGGACAGGGAAGTACGAGCAGTACTTC; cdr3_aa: CASSQGTGKYEQYF
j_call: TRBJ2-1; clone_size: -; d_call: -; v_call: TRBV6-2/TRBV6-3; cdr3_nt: TGTGCCAGCAGTCCGACCACTTTTAGCTCCTACAATGAGCAGTTCTTC; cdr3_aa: CASSPTTFSSYNEQFF
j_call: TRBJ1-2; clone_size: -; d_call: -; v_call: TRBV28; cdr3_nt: TGTGCCAGCAGTTTATTTAGGGTAATGCAGTATGGCTACACCTTC; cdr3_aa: CASSLFRVMQYGYTF
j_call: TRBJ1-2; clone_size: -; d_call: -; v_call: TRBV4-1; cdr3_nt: TGCGCCAGCAGCCATGCGACTTCGATTGATGGCTACACCTTC; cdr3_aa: CASSHATSIDGYTF
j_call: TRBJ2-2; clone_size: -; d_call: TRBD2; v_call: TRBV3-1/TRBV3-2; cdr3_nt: TGTGCCAGCAGAGGAGCGGGAGGGCCCGACACCGGGGAGCTGTTTTTT; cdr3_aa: CASRGAGGPDTGELFF